The source of this T cell receptor (beta chain) is a study of CD8+ T cells in alopecia areata. Study-wide background: Treatment of the treated patients consisted of oral tofacitinib, 5 to 10 mg twice daily. People stayed on tofacitinib for 6 to 18 months, then stopped the drug for 6 months.

Findings and caveats of the study: In scalp samples, resident alphabeta T cells of normal skin are also sequenced. While tofacitinib was given, many expanded lesional clones persisted in scalp and blood.

Reverse transcribed after extraction, RNA yielded cDNA as the sequencing template. Assay: immunoSEQ multiplex PCR; the TCRdb copy retains only in-frame clones and omits some. This repertoire shows roughly 40,000 clones, 80% to 95% found once; its top ten account for approximately 17%. The CDR3 runs to 14 residues. Germline V CDR1 and CDR2: MNHEY, SMNVEV (reference sequence). V trimming: 6 bases; J trimming: 5 bases; junction bases outside the gene matches: 6. Notes on this clone: Its antigen remains unidentified.

Documented treatment: oral pan-JAK inhibitor, 5-10 mg twice daily. The chain links TRBV27 to TRBJ2-1, with TRBD1 matching over 8 bases. Sequenced here: CD8+ T cells sorted from blood, sampled at week 24, from a patient treated with tofacitinib. The sequence derives from a human donor with alopecia areata. CDR3 amino acids: CASSPGTGDNEQFF. CDR3 coding DNA: TGTGCCAGCAGCCCCGGGACAGGCGACAATGAGCAGTTCTTC.